The 29 T cell receptor beta chains below come from one sample, sequenced in a study of shared clonotypes between healthy human individuals. The protocol was immunoSEQ multiplex PCR, while the TCRdb copy is restricted to in-frame clones and leaves out a portion. The sample holds approximately 2.5 million clones, more than 85% seen once. Sequencing used naive CD4+ T cells from PBMCs. The subset denotes: CD45RA+ positively selected. Source of these receptors: a man aged 18 to 29 in good health. Some clones in this sample may be carry-over from other donors' samples.

This sequence joins TRBV6-1 and TRBJ1-2; a possible D gene is TRBD1 (6 bases). Trimming removed 8 bases from V and 6 bases from J, with 16 bases in between. The CDR3 runs to 13 residues. The germline CDR1 and CDR2 sequences are MNHNS and SASEGT. CDR3 nucleotide sequence: TGTGCCAGCCGACCAGGGGCCCAGAATGGCTACACCTTC. Translated, it gives CASRPGAQNGYTF.

The chain links TRBV7-9 to TRBJ1-5; tentatively, D is TRBD1 (5 bases). Germline CDR1 is SEHNR and CDR2 is FQNEAQ (reference sequence). V was shortened by 6 bases and J by 5 bases, with 14 bases between the two germline ends. The CDR3 has 14 amino acids. The CDR3 coding sequence is TGTGCCAGCAGTCTGGGGGGATTGGATCAGCCCCAGCATTTT. Its protein is CASSLGGLDQPQHF.

J is TRBJ1-5 and V is TRBV28; 7 nucleotides align to TRBD1. The germline V gene encodes CDR1 MDHEN and CDR2 SYDVKM. Germline trimming cut 6 bases from V and 3 bases from J; bases unmatched to any gene: 8. The CDR3 is made up of 15 amino acids. The CDR3 spells CASSFLGQDNQPQHF. As DNA, the CDR3 is TGTGCCAGCAGCTTCCTCGGACAGGACAATCAGCCCCAGCATTTT.

The genes are TRBV11-3 and TRBJ2-7; 8 bases align to TRBD1. Germline CDR1 and CDR2: SGHNT and YENEEA. The CDR3 sequence is 14 residues long. With V trimmed by 5 bases and J by 3 bases, 6 bases remained unmatched. The CDR3 region is CASSQGTGDYEQYF. DNA of the CDR3: TGTGCCAGCAGCCAAGGGACAGGCGACTACGAGCAGTACTTC.

This clone was recorded only once. In the same sample, other DNA sequences code for this CDR3. The J gene is TRBJ1-5, the V gene TRBV5-1, with D hard to call. Germline CDR1 and CDR2: SGHRS and YFSETQ. Trimming stripped 2 bases from V and 2 bases from J, with 8 bases between. This CDR3 region has 14 residues. The CDR3: CASSLVPGNQPQHF. CDR3 DNA sequence: TGCGCCAGCAGCTTAGTGCCTGGCAATCAGCCCCAGCATTTT.

The V call is TRBV7-9, the J call TRBJ1-1, with TRBD1 matching over 7 bases. This CDR3 is built from 15 residues. Germline V gene data show CDR1 as SEHNR and CDR2 as FQNEAQ (reference sequence). V lost 2 bases to trimming and J lost 1 base; unmatched junction nucleotides: 4. The DNA for the CDR3 is TGTGCCAGCAGCTTAAAGGGGGCGCCGAACACTGAAGCTTTCTTT. Its protein product is CASSLKGAPNTEAFF.

V and J are TRBV7-2 and TRBJ2-1; 12 bases line up with TRBD2. The CDR3 runs 15 residues. The V gene end was trimmed by 5 bases and the J gene end by 9 bases; junction bases not matched to a gene: 8. Per the germline V gene, CDR1 is SGHTA and CDR2 is FQGNSA. The CDR3 DNA reads as TGTGCCAGCAGCATTCTGACTAGCGGGAGATTTGAGCAGTTCTTC. This sequence encodes CASSILTSGRFEQFF.

J is TRBJ1-2 and V is TRBV5-5; D not certain. The V gene lost 0 bases and the J gene lost 2 bases, with 5 bases spanning the gap. Germline loops: CDR1 SGHKS, CDR2 YYEKEE (reference sequence). The CDR3 totals 13 residues. The CDR3 bases are TGTGCCAGCAGCTTGGTTCAAAACTATGGCTACACCTTC. Amino acids: CASSLVQNYGYTF.

The chain employs TRBV2 and TRBJ2-1; no clear D. There are 13 residues in the CDR3. V dropped 4 bases and J dropped 8 bases, with 12 bases sitting between them. Looked up from germline, CDR1 is SNHLY and CDR2 is FYNNEI. For the CDR3, the DNA is TGTGCCAGCAGTGCCGCCCCCCGGGATGAGCAGTTCTTC. This codes for CASSAAPRDEQFF.

As for this clone: Different DNA sequences within this sample yield the same CDR3. The chain recombines TRBV5-1 with TRBJ1-1, with D unclear. Trimming pared 0 bases from V and 0 bases from J, leaving 6 bases between. The germline CDR1 and CDR2 sequences are SGHRS and YFSETQ. The CDR3 contains 14 residues. The DNA for the CDR3 is TGCGCCAGCAGCTTGGACCTCATGAACACTGAAGCTTTCTTT. It encodes CASSLDLMNTEAFF.

This CDR3 reads CASSPGSPYGYTF. The CDR3 DNA reads as TGTGCCAGCTCACCGGGATCCCCCTATGGCTACACCTTC. J is TRBJ1-2 and V is TRBV18, with D uncertain. V lost 3 bases and J lost 4, with 9 bases in between. Germline V gene lookup returns CDR1 KGHSH and CDR2 LQKENI. This CDR3 region has 13 residues. Supplemented by reference TRBV18 and TRBJ1-2, the full variable domain reads NAGVMQNPRHLVRRRGQEARLRCSPMKGHSHVYWYRQLPEEGLKFMVYLQKENIIDESGMPKERFSAEFPKEGPSILRIQQVVRGDSAAYFCASSPGSPYGYTFGSGTRLTVV.

The V gene is TRBV4-1, the J gene TRBJ2-7, with 10 bases identical to TRBD1. This CDR3 is 16 amino acids long. From germline, CDR1 is MGHRA and CDR2 YSYEKL. The V gene end was trimmed by 4 bases and the J gene end by 6 bases; junction bases not matched to a gene: 12. The CDR3 coding sequence is TGCGCCAGCAGCCGATCGACGACAGGGGGCATCTTCGAGCAGTACTTC. Amino acid sequence: CASSRSTTGGIFEQYF.

The chain uses TRBV5-1 and TRBJ2-7; D may be TRBD1 or TRBD2 (5 bases each). The CDR3 contains 15 residues. Trimming left V 4 bases short and J 5 bases short, with 19 bases between. CDR1 and CDR2 from the germline V gene are SGHRS and YFSETQ. CDR3 sequence: CASSPRDRGRHEQYF. In DNA form, the CDR3 reads TGCGCCAGCAGCCCCCGGGACCGAGGGCGCCACGAGCAGTACTTC.

The chain links TRBV28 to TRBJ1-5; a possible D gene is TRBD1 (5 bases). The CDR3 length is 13 residues. With 5 bases removed from V and 6 bases from J, the gap between germline ends came to 11 bases. Germline loops: CDR1 MDHEN, CDR2 SYDVKM. CDR3 sequence (DNA): TGTGCCAGCAGTGGGGGTATCGGTCAGCCCCAGCATTTT. It translates to CASSGGIGQPQHF.

This chain links TRBV7-7 with TRBJ2-2, with a tentative D call TRBD1 (5 bases). From germline, CDR1 is SSHAT and CDR2 FNYEAQ (reference sequence). V gave up 7 bases and J gave up 0 bases, with 12 bases separating them. The CDR3 extends over 15 amino acids. The DNA for the CDR3 is TGTGCCAGCATTGTGGACACTCCGAACACCGGGGAGCTGTTTTTT. This translates into CASIVDTPNTGELFF.

The genes are TRBV5-4 and TRBJ2-2; 13 bases match TRBD2. The CDR3 is made up of 15 amino acids. V shed 6 bases, J shed 7 bases, and the junction held 6 bases outside the gene matches. Germline V gives CDR1 SGHNT, CDR2 YYREEE (reference sequence). In DNA form, the CDR3 reads TGTGCCAGCACAAAGGGGACTAGCGGGATCGGGGAGCTGTTTTTT. Translated, it gives CASTKGTSGIGELFF.

The chain uses TRBV11-2 and TRBJ2-3; possibly TRBD1 or TRBD2 for D (5 bases each). V lost 4 bases and J lost 2, with 13 bases in between. Looked up from germline, CDR1 is SGHAT and CDR2 is FQNNGV. The CDR3 runs 15 residues. Here the CDR3 reads CASSYEGPYTDTQYF. Written as DNA, the CDR3 is TGTGCCAGCAGCTATGAGGGACCATACACAGATACGCAGTATTTT.

The CDR3 DNA reads TGTGCCAGCAGCTCCGGGGACATTCAGTACTTC. Its translation: CASSSGDIQYF. The chain carries TRBV7-3 and TRBJ2-4; TRBD2 might be the D (5 bases). CDR1 SGHTA and CDR2 FQGTGA come from the germline V gene. This CDR3 has 11 amino acids. The V and J ends lost 4 bases and 8 bases respectively, with 6 bases between them.

This clone was counted once. This chain links TRBV11-2 with TRBJ1-2; 7 positions agree with TRBD1. V was pared by 1 base and J by 4 bases, with 9 bases of the junction left unmatched. Germline V gene data show CDR1 as SGHAT and CDR2 as FQNNGV. The CDR3 totals 16 residues. This CDR3 is CASSLATGENAYGYTF. CDR3 DNA sequence: TGTGCCAGCAGCTTAGCTACAGGGGAAAATGCCTATGGCTACACCTTC.

This clone was seen a handful of times. A much larger clonotype is one base distant, so this may be a read error. The identical CDR3 is also encoded by other nucleotide sequences in the sample. The chain employs TRBV7-6 and TRBJ2-5; 8 bases are shared with TRBD1. The CDR3 contains 14 residues. The V gene's germline CDR1 is SGHVS and CDR2 FNYEAQ. V shed 3 bases and J 1 base; nucleotides not matched to a gene: 1. CDR3 sequence reads: CASSLGQAQETQYF. For the CDR3, the DNA is TGTGCCAGCAGCTTGGGACAGGCCCAAGAGACCCAGTACTTC. The full variable domain, in which reference TRBV7-6 and TRBJ2-5 provide the parts outside the CDR3, is GAGVSQSPRYKVTKRGQDVALRCDPISGHVSLYWYRQALGQGPEFLTYFNYEAQQDKSGLPNDRFSAERPEGSISTLTIQRTEQRDSAMYRCASSLGQAQETQYFGPGTRLLVL.

V usage is TRBV7-3 and J usage is TRBJ1-5, with no clear D. Trimming took off 5 bases at V and 5 bases at J, with 19 bases between the two ends. Germline loops: CDR1 SGHTA, CDR2 FQGTGA. CDR3 size: 16 residues. The CDR3 coding sequence is TGTGCCAGCAGCCTCTCTGGGCCCCTGGACCATCAGCCCCAGCATTTT. Its translation is CASSLSGPLDHQPQHF.

The CDR3 DNA sequence: TGTGCCAGCAGGACGGGGGGGGCGGGTCAGCCCCAGCATTTT. Protein sequence: CASRTGGAGQPQHF. The chain is built from TRBV6-5 and TRBJ1-5, with D perhaps TRBD1 (6 bases). This CDR3 comprises 14 residues. CDR1 MNHEY and CDR2 SVGAGI come from the germline V gene. V dropped 6 bases and J dropped 6 bases, with 15 bases sitting between them.

The chain is built from TRBV27 and TRBJ2-5; D ambiguous. The ends were cut back, 5 bases at V and 7 bases at J, with 17 bases in the middle. CDR3 length equals 14 residues. Germline CDR1 and CDR2: MNHEY and SMNVEV (reference sequence). The CDR3 spells CASSGIFELGTQYF. In DNA, the CDR3 is TGTGCCAGCAGTGGGATTTTTGAGTTGGGGACCCAGTACTTC.

The chain combines TRBV19 with TRBJ1-5; TRBD1 is a possible D gene (5 bases). Germline CDR1 is LNHDA and CDR2 is SQIVND (reference sequence). The V end lost 8 bases, the J end lost 0 bases, and 20 bases lay between the germline ends. The CDR3 loop spans 17 amino acids. Written as DNA, the CDR3 is TGTGCCAGTTTAGCGCAGGGTACGATATATAGCAATCAGCCCCAGCATTTT. The encoded protein is CASLAQGTIYSNQPQHF.

Note on this clone: Other nucleotide sequences from this sample produce the same CDR3. The chain carries TRBV20-1 and TRBJ2-1; unclear D gene. The V and J ends lost 5 bases and 5 bases respectively, with 4 bases between them. This CDR3 has 10 amino acids. Germline CDR1 and CDR2: DFQATT and SNEGSKA (reference sequence). In DNA, the CDR3 is TGCAGTGCTTATAACAATGAGCAGTTCTTC. Translated: CSAYNNEQFF.

The V call is TRBV6-1, the J call TRBJ2-1, with TRBD2 matching over 10 bases. V shed 1 base and J 7 bases; nucleotides not matched to a gene: 13. The germline V gene encodes CDR1 MNHNS and CDR2 SASEGT. CDR3 size: 18 residues. The CDR3 DNA sequence: TGTGCCAGCAGTGAAGGGAGTAGGGCTAGCGGGAGTTTGAATGAGCAGTTCTTC. Translation: CASSEGSRASGSLNEQFF.

Comment on this clone: The same CDR3 also results from other DNA sequences found in this sample. The chain recombines TRBV15 with TRBJ2-7; the match to TRBD1 covers 9 bases. V dropped 8 bases and J dropped 0; count of bases not matched to a gene: 8. CDR1 is LNHNV and CDR2 is YYDKDF in the germline V gene (reference sequence). The CDR3 runs 15 residues. CDR3: CATSRDRVLSYEQYF. CDR3 DNA: TGTGCCACCTCCCGGGACAGGGTACTCTCCTACGAGCAGTACTTC. The complete variable domain, with remaining parts taken from reference TRBV15 and TRBJ2-7, reads DAMVIQNPRYQVTQFGKPVTLSCSQTLNHNVMYWYQQKSSQAPKLLFHYYDKDFNNEADTPDNFQSRRPNTSFCFLDIRSPGLGDTAMYLCATSRDRVLSYEQYFGPGTRLTVT.

The CDR3 sequence is CASSESFLGFGAGMNTEAFF. In DNA form, the CDR3 reads TGTGCCAGCAGTGAATCCTTCCTCGGGTTTGGCGCAGGGATGAACACTGAAGCTTTCTTT. The chain combines TRBV6-1 with TRBJ1-1; D is perhaps TRBD1 (5 bases). Germline V gene sequence: CDR1 MNHNS, CDR2 SASEGT. Trimming left V 2 bases short and J 0 bases short, with 25 bases between. CDR3 size: 20 residues.

A word on this clone: Other nucleotide sequences in the sample specify the same CDR3. The chain carries TRBV5-4 and TRBJ2-3; D not resolved. Germline loops: CDR1 SGHNT, CDR2 YYREEE (reference sequence). The CDR3 contains 14 residues. V was shortened by 0 bases and J by 4 bases, with 9 bases between the two germline ends. CDR3 sequence (DNA): TGTGCCAGCAGCTTGGCCGGTCCTGCAGATACGCAGTATTTT. This codes for CASSLAGPADTQYF. Drawing the rest from reference TRBV5-4 and TRBJ2-3, the complete variable domain is ETGVTQSPTHLIKTRGQQVTLRCSSQSGHNTVSWYQQALGQGPQFIFQYYREEENGRGNFPPRFSGLQFPNYSSELNVNALELDDSALYLCASSLAGPADTQYFGPGTRLTVL.